The TCR beta chain under discussion was sequenced for a study of CD8+ T cells in alopecia areata. Treatment of the sample: oral pan-JAK inhibitor, 5-10 mg twice daily. Alopecia areata patients had lesional scalp punch biopsies and peripheral blood taken from them. General study results and limits: Higher clonality and more expanded CD8+ clones appeared in lesional than normal scalp. Numerous expanded lesional clones remained in scalp and blood during tofacitinib.

The CDR3 runs 14 residues. CDR1 is SGDLS, CDR2 YYNGEE, per germline. V was trimmed by 0 bases and J by 4 bases, leaving 5 bases between them. RNA extraction and reverse transcription yielded cDNA as sequencing template. Only in-frame clones appear in the TCRdb table, and some are missing; sequencing was by immunoSEQ multiplex PCR. In the table there are about 130,000 clones, 45% to 65% of which are singletons. Comments on this clone: Antigen unknown.

The chain is built from TRBV9 and TRBJ1-6; D unresolved. The source was CD8+ T cells sorted from blood, collected at week 4, from a patient treated with tofacitinib. The sequence derives from a human donor with alopecia areata. CDR3 amino acids: CASSVAGYNSPLHF. The CDR3 DNA follows: TGTGCCAGCAGCGTAGCTGGTTATAATTCACCCCTCCACTTT.